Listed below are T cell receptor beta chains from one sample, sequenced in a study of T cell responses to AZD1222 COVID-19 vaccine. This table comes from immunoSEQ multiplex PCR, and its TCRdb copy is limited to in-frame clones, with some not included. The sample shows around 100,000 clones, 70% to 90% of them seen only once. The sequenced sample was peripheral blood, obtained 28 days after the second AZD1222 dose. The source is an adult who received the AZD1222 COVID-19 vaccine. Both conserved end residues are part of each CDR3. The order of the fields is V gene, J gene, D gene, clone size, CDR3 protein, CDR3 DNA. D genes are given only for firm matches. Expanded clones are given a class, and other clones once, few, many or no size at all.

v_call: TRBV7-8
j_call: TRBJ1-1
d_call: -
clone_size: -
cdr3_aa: CASSLARSPEAFF
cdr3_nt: TGTGCCAGCAGCTTAGCGCGGAGCCCTGAAGCTTTCTTT

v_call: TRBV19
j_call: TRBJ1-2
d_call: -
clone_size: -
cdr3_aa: CASVSSFGATYGQDLDYGYTF
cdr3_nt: TGTGCCAGCGTATCATCATTTGGGGCTACGTACGGGCAGGATCTTGACTATGGCTACACCTTC

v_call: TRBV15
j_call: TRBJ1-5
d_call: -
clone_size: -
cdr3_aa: CATSRYDQPQHF
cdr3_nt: TGTGCCACCAGCAGATACGATCAGCCCCAGCATTTT

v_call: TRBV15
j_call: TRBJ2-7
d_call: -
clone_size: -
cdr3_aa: CATSRVVEDEQYF
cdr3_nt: TGTGCCACCAGCAGAGTGGTAGAAGACGAGCAGTACTTC

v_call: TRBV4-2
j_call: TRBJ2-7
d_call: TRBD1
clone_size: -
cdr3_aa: CASSQGIGGQGLYEQYF
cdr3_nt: TGTGCCAGCAGCCAAGGGATTGGGGGACAGGGCCTCTACGAGCAGTACTTC

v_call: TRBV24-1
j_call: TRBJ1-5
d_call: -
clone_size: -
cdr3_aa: CATSVGQSNQPQHF
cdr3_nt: TGTGCCACCAGTGTAGGACAGAGCAATCAGCCCCAGCATTTT

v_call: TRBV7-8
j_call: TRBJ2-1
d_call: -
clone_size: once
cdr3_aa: CASSLSSRNEQFF
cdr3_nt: TGTGCCAGCAGCTTATCTTCCCGCAATGAGCAGTTCTTC

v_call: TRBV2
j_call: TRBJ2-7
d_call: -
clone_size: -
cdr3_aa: CASSEAWGTTFEQYF
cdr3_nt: TGTGCCAGCAGTGAAGCGTGGGGCACAACTTTCGAGCAGTACTTC

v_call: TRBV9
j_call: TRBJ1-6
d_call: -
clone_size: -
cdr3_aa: CASSVGVRGAQDYSPLHF
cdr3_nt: TGTGCCAGCAGCGTAGGAGTTCGGGGGGCGCAGGACTATTCACCCCTCCACTTT

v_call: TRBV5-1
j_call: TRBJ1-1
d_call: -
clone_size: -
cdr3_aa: CASSLKRWMNTEAFF
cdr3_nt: TGCGCCAGCAGCCTGAAGCGTTGGATGAACACTGAAGCTTTCTTT

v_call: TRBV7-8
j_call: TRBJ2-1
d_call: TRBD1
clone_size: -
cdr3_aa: CASSLDRVNEQFF
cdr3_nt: TGTGCCAGCAGCTTGGACAGGGTCAATGAGCAGTTCTTC

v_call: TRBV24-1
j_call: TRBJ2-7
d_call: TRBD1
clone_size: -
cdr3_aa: CATSDDRGSVYEQYF
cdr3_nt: TGTGCCACCAGTGATGACAGGGGATCTGTCTACGAGCAGTACTTC

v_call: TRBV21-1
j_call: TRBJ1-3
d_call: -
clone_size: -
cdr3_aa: CASSKETGTYSGNTIYF
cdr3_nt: TGTGCCAGCAGCAAAGAGACAGGGACCTATTCTGGAAACACCATATATTTT

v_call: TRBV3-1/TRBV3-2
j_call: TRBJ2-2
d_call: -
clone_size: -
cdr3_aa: CASSQFRGGTGELFF
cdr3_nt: TGTGCCAGCAGCCAATTCAGGGGAGGGACCGGGGAGCTGTTTTTT

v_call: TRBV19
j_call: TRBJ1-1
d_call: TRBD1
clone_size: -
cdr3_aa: CASSIPTGMNTEAFF
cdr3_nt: TGTGCCAGTAGTATCCCGACAGGGATGAACACTGAAGCTTTCTTT

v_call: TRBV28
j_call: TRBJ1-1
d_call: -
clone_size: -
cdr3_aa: CASLGTEAFF
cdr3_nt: TGTGCCAGCCTTGGGACTGAAGCTTTCTTT

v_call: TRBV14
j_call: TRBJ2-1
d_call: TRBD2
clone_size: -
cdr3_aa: CASSQSSGRTRSYNEQFF
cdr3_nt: TGTGCCAGCAGCCAATCTAGCGGGAGGACCCGCTCCTACAATGAGCAGTTCTTC

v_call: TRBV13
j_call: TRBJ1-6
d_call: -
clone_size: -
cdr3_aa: CASSGGLGQSSYNSPLHF
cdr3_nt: TGTGCCAGCAGCGGCGGGCTGGGGCAAAGCTCCTATAATTCACCCCTCCACTTT

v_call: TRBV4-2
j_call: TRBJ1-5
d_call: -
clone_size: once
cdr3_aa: CASSQEKNAGTDVNQPQHF
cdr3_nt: TGTGCCAGCAGCCAAGAAAAGAACGCTGGGACCGACGTCAATCAGCCCCAGCATTTT

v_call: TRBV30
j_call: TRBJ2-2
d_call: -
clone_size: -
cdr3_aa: CAWSQGGNGELFF
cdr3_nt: TGTGCCTGGAGTCAAGGGGGAAACGGGGAGCTGTTTTTT

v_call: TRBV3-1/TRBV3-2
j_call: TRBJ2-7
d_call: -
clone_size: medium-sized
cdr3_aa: CASSQFSYEQYF
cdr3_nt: TGTGCCAGCAGCCAATTTTCCTACGAGCAGTACTTC

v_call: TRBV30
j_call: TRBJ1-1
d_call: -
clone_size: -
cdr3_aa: CAERRQIFGGDTEAFF
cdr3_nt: TGTGCCGAAAGACGACAAATCTTCGGTGGGGACACTGAAGCTTTCTTT

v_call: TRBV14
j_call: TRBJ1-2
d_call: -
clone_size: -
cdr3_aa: CASSKQGFGYTF
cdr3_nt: TGTGCCAGCAGCAAACAGGGATTTGGCTACACCTTC

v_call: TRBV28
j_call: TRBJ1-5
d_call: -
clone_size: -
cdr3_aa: CASRLSNQPQHF
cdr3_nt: TGTGCCAGCAGATTGTCTAATCAGCCCCAGCATTTT

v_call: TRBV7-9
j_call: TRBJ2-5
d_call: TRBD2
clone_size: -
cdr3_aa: CASSPLAGVLETQYF
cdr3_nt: TGTGCCAGCAGCCCCCTAGCGGGAGTACTTGAGACCCAGTACTTC

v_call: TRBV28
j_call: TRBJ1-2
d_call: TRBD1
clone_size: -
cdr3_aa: CASSTGDGYTF
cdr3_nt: TGTGCCAGCAGTACAGGGGATGGCTACACCTTC

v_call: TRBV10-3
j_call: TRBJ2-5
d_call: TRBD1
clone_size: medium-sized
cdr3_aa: CAISFGTGDQETQYF
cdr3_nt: TGTGCCATCAGCTTCGGGACAGGGGATCAAGAGACCCAGTACTTC

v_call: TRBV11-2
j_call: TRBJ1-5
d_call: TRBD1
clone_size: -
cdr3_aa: CASSLQGDQPQHF
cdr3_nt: TGTGCCAGCAGCTTACAGGGGGACCAGCCCCAGCATTTT

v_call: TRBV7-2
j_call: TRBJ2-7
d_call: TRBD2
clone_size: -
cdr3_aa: CASSRGRGGYEQYF
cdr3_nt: TGTGCCAGCAGCCGGGGAAGGGGAGGGTACGAGCAGTACTTC

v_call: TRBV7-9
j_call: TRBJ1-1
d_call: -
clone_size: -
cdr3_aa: CASSSDARAWAFF
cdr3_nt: TGTGCCAGCAGTTCGGACGCGCGAGCCTGGGCTTTCTTT

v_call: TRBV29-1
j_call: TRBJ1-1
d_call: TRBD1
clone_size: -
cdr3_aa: CSVTRTGRGTEAFF
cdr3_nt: TGCAGCGTTACGAGGACAGGCCGGGGCACTGAAGCTTTCTTT

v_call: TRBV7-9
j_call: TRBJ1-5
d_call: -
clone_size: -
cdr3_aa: CASSLDRNQPQHF
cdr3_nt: TGTGCCAGCAGCTTAGACAGAAATCAGCCCCAGCATTTT

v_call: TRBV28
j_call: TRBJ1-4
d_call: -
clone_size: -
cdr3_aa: CASFPWDGEKLFF
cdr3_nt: TGTGCCAGCTTTCCCTGGGACGGTGAAAAACTGTTTTTT

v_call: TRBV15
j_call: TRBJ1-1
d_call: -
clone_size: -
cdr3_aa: CATSRANMKEAFF
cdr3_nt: TGTGCCACCAGCAGAGCAAACATGAAAGAAGCTTTCTTT

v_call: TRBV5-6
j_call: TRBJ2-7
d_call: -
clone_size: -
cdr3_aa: CASSPDVSGSSWGQYF
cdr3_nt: TGTGCCAGCAGCCCCGACGTGTCAGGAAGCTCCTGGGGGCAGTACTTC

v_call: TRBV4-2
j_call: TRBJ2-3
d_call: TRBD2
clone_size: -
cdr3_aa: CASSQIAGEGTDTQYF
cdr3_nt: TGTGCCAGCAGCCAAATAGCGGGAGAAGGTACAGATACGCAGTATTTT

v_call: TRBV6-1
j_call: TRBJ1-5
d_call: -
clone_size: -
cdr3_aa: CASSEPRVLREPNSQPQHF
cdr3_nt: TGTGCCAGCAGTGAACCAAGGGTGCTCAGGGAGCCGAATTCTCAGCCCCAGCATTTT

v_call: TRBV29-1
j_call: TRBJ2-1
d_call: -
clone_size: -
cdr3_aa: CSVEDWRRNEQFF
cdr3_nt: TGCAGCGTTGAAGATTGGCGGCGGAATGAGCAGTTCTTC

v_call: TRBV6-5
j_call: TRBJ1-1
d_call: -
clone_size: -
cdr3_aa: CASSYAPNMNTEAFF
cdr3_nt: TGTGCCAGCAGTTACGCCCCGAATATGAACACTGAAGCTTTCTTT

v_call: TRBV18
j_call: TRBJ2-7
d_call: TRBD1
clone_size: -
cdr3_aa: CASSVTGGYEQYF
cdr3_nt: TGTGCCAGCTCAGTGACAGGGGGCTACGAGCAGTACTTC

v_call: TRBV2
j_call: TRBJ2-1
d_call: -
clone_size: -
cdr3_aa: CASMSTETVRNEQFF
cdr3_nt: TGTGCCAGTATGTCCACCGAAACAGTACGGAATGAGCAGTTCTTC

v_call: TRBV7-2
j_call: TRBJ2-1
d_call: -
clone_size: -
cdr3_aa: CASSLDYPSATIEQFF
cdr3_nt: TGTGCCAGCAGCTTAGATTATCCTAGCGCGACGATTGAGCAGTTCTTC

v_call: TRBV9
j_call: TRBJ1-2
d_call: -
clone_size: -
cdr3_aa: CASSRRTTYYGYTF
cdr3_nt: TGTGCCAGCAGCCGTAGGACAACCTACTATGGCTACACCTTC

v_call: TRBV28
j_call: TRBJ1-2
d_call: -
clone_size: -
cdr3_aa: CASSIHPNYGYTF
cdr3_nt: TGTGCCAGCAGTATACATCCTAACTATGGCTACACCTTC

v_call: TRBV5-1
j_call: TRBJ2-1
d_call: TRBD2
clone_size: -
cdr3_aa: CASSLVSSGGYNEQFF
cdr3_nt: TGCGCCAGCAGCTTGGTCTCTAGCGGGGGTTACAATGAGCAGTTCTTC

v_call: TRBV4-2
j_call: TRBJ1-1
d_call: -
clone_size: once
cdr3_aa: CASSHPYRGRTEAFF
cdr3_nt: TGTGCCAGCAGCCACCCTTATCGGGGGAGGACTGAAGCTTTCTTT

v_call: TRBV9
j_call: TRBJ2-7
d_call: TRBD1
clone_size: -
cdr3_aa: CASSAGTGTYEQYF
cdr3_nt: TGTGCCAGCAGCGCGGGGACAGGGACCTACGAGCAGTACTTC

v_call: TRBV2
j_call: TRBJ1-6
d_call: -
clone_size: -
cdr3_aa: CASRRGASPLHF
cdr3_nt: TGTGCCAGCAGGAGGGGGGCCTCACCCCTCCACTTT

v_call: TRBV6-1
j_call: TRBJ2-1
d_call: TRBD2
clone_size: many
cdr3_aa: CASSESGTYNEQFF
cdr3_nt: TGTGCCAGCAGTGAAAGCGGGACGTACAATGAGCAGTTCTTC

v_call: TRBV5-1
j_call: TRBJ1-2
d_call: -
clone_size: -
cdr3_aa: CASSVQETNYGYTF
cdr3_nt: TGCGCCAGCTCGGTACAGGAAACTAACTATGGCTACACCTTC

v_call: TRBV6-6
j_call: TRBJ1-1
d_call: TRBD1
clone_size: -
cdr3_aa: CASSPPGQGHFMNTEAFF
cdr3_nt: TGTGCCAGCAGTCCCCCCGGACAGGGCCACTTCATGAACACTGAAGCTTTCTTT

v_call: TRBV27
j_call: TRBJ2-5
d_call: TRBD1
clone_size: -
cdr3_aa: CASSAQGLYQETQYF
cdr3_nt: TGTGCCAGCAGTGCACAGGGGTTGTACCAAGAGACCCAGTACTTC

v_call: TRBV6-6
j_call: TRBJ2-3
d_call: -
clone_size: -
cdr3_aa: CASSSPGLFTDTQYF
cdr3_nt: TGTGCCAGCAGTTCCCCGGGACTTTTCACAGATACGCAGTATTTT